The 24 T cell receptor beta chains in this list originate from one sample, sequenced in a study of T cells in Graves' hyperthyroidism and ophthalmopathy (dated 2019 in TCRdb). The library was produced with multiplex PCR. The instrument was an Illumina HiSeq 2000. The TCR beta CDR3 regions were amplified from RNA transcripts. The TCR CDR3 was subjected to a first round of RT-PCR using the HTBI primer set and the Qiagen OneStep RT-PCR kit. The public reads were reprocessed in TCRdb via fastp at Q25 and MiXCR, keeping in-frame beta chains. Every entry covers one CDR3 protein and lists the most common genes and DNA from its rows. This sample is represented by a few hundred thousand distinct CDR3 sequences; less than 25% of them were singletons. The ten largest account for approximately 49% of the sample. Specimen: blood. The receptors were sampled from a woman in her seventies with Graves' ophthalmopathy.

The table lists this clonotype with a few counts. The chain employs TRBV30 and TRBJ1-2; the D gene is possibly TRBD1 (6 bases). There are 13 residues in the CDR3. Germline V gene data show CDR1 as GTSNPN and CDR2 as SVGIG (reference sequence). V gave up 3 bases and J gave up 7 bases, with 15 bases separating them. The CDR3 DNA reads TGTGCCTGGAGATCAGGGGTTTATGGTGGCTACACCTTC. Protein product: CAWRSGVYGGYTF.

This clonotype was found many times. The rearrangement uses TRBV28 and TRBJ1-2, with 8 bases that match TRBD1. The CDR3 length is 13 residues. Germline V gene data show CDR1 as MDHEN and CDR2 as SYDVKM. The V gene end was trimmed by 6 bases and the J gene end by 5 bases; junction bases not matched to a gene: 5. The CDR3 protein is CASRGQASYGYTF. The DNA of the CDR3 is TGTGCCAGCAGGGGACAGGCCTCTTATGGCTACACCTTC.

This clonotype has more than one count but fewer than ten. The rearrangement links TRBV20-1 to TRBJ1-5; TRBD1 matches 11 bases. The CDR3 length is 15 residues. CDR1 and CDR2 (germline): DFQATT, SNEGSKA (reference sequence). Losses at the gene ends were 5 bases for V and 6 bases for J; bases not matched to a gene: 9. The CDR3 sequence is CSAYPGQGDRQPQHF. Here the CDR3 DNA reads TGCAGTGCTTATCCGGGACAGGGGGATCGTCAGCCCCAGCATTTT.

This clonotype has ten or more counts. The V gene is TRBV12-3 or TRBV12-4, the J gene TRBJ2-7; the match to TRBD2 covers 9 bases. The CDR3 has 14 amino acids. Trimming cost V 6 bases and J 2 bases; bases outside gene matches: 5. The CDR3 DNA reads TGTGCCAGCAGCAGAGCGGGAGGTACCTACGAGCAGTACTTC. It codes for CASSRAGGTYEQYF.

The sample holds many counts of this clonotype. The chain recombines TRBV6-6 with TRBJ1-5, with 7 bases matching TRBD1. The J segment lost 5 bases and the V segment lost 0 bases, leaving 4 bases of the junction unmatched. CDR3 size: 15 residues. Germline CDR1 MNHNY, CDR2 SVGAGI (reference sequence). CDR3 in DNA: TGTGCCAGCAGTTACTCGGGACAGCGTTATCAGCCCCAGCATTTT. Translated: CASSYSGQRYQPQHF.

The genes are TRBV2 and TRBJ1-3, with a tentative D call TRBD1 (5 bases). The CDR3 length is 15 residues. The germline gives CDR1 SNHLY, CDR2 FYNNEI. Trimming took 9 bases from V and 0 from J, leaving 15 bases between them. The CDR3 loop reads CARGRDPASGNTIYF. As DNA, the CDR3 is TGTGCCAGAGGTAGGGACCCTGCCTCTGGAAACACCATATATTTT.

This clonotype was counted a few times. The rearrangement uses TRBV29-1 and TRBJ1-5, with 9 nucleotides matching TRBD1. This CDR3 has 15 residues. V dropped 6 bases and J dropped 7; count of bases not matched to a gene: 13. The germline V gene encodes CDR1 SQVTM and CDR2 ANQGSEA. In DNA, the CDR3 is TGCAGCGTCAAAGAAGGGGGACAGGGTGGACAGCCCCAGCATTTT. It is translated as CSVKEGGQGGQPQHF.

This clonotype has a count of ten or more. The chain recombines TRBV2 with TRBJ1-5, with D perhaps TRBD1 (5 bases). Germline CDR1 is SNHLY and CDR2 is FYNNEI. V was cut by 4 bases and J by 7 bases, with 14 bases left in between. The CDR3 spans 14 residues. CDR3 nucleotides: TGTGCCAGCAGTGGCTGGGGGACGGGACAGCCCCAGCATTTT. This sequence encodes CASSGWGTGQPQHF.

This clonotype was picked up a small number of times. CDR3 sequence (DNA): TGTGCCAGCAGTATCCCGACAGGGGGCGGTTATGAGCAGTTCTTC. It specifies CASSIPTGGGYEQFF. This rearrangement joins TRBV6-1 to TRBJ2-1, with 10 bases that match TRBD1. This CDR3 spans 15 amino acids. V dropped 5 bases and J dropped 8; count of bases not matched to a gene: 9. Germline V lookup: CDR1 MNHNS, CDR2 SASEGT.

The chain uses TRBV7-9 and TRBJ2-7, with D possibly being TRBD1 (8 bases). The CDR3 extends over 14 amino acids. The ends were cut back, 4 bases at V and 5 bases at J, with 15 bases in the middle. Germline V lookup: CDR1 SEHNR, CDR2 FQNEAQ (reference sequence). CDR3 loop: CASSWGGTGDEQYF. The CDR3 nucleotides are TGTGCCAGCAGCTGGGGGGGGACAGGAGACGAGCAGTACTTC.

The table lists this clonotype with a few counts. The rearrangement links TRBV6-1 to TRBJ2-7; D might be TRBD2 (6 bases). Germline V gene data show CDR1 as MNHNS and CDR2 as SASEGT. The ends were cut back, 5 bases at V and 0 bases at J, with 14 bases in the middle. The CDR3 is 15 residues long. The chain's CDR3 is CASSPGLLGSYEQYF. The DNA of the CDR3 is TGTGCCAGCAGTCCGGGACTTTTGGGCTCCTACGAGCAGTACTTC.

This clonotype was seen at least ten times. V gene TRBV20-1 combines with J gene TRBJ2-5, with D possibly TRBD2 on 6 matching bases. CDR3 length: 13 residues. The germline CDR1 and CDR2 sequences are DFQATT and SNEGSKA (reference sequence). Between the trimmed V and J ends, which lost 5 bases and 3 bases, there was a span of 13 bases. CDR3 residues: CSALPRGEETQYF. CDR3 bases: TGCAGTGCTTTACCGCGGGGAGAAGAGACCCAGTACTTC.

The chain combines TRBV5-1 with TRBJ2-5; a weak D match, TRBD1 (6 bases). The CDR3 has 16 residues. The germline V and J ends were trimmed by 0 bases and 0 bases, with 12 bases remaining between them. Looked up from germline, CDR1 is SGHRS and CDR2 is YFSETQ. The CDR3 nucleotides are TGCGCCAGCAGCTTGGGGGGACACACGTACCAAGAGACCCAGTACTTC. This codes for CASSLGGHTYQETQYF. Looking up the rest from reference TRBV5-1 and TRBJ2-5 gives the full variable domain: KAGVTQTPRYLIKTRGQQVTLSCSPISGHRSVSWYQQTPGQGLQFLFEYFSETQRNKGNFPGRFSGRQFSNSRSEMNVSTLELGDSALYLCASSLGGHTYQETQYFGPGTRLLVL.

The DNA of the CDR3 is TGTGCCAGCAGCTGGTTTAATAGCAATCAGCCCCAGCATTTT. Translated: CASSWFNSNQPQHF. The chain joins TRBV6-1 to TRBJ1-5; D unclear. The V and J ends lost 6 bases and 0 bases respectively, with 9 bases between them. Germline V CDR1 and CDR2: MNHNS, SASEGT. CDR3 size: 14 residues.

This clonotype was seen more than once but under ten times. V gene TRBV19 combines with J gene TRBJ2-7; D is possibly TRBD2 (5 bases). The CDR3 has 15 residues. V gave up 7 bases and J gave up 0 bases, with 16 bases separating them. From germline, CDR1 is LNHDA and CDR2 SQIVND (reference sequence). In nucleotides, the CDR3 is TGTGCCAGTACGCCCGGGGTTGGGAGCTCCTACGAGCAGTACTTC. This encodes CASTPGVGSSYEQYF.

This clonotype was counted a few times. The chain recombines TRBV7-2 with TRBJ1-1; D is undetermined. Trimming took 4 bases from V and 4 from J, leaving 16 bases between them. The germline V gene has CDR1 SGHTA and CDR2 FQGNSA. The CDR3 is 15 amino acids. In nucleotides, the CDR3 is TGTGCCAGCAGCTCTGCCCTGGTAGGGCGCACTGAAGCTTTCTTT. Its protein product is CASSSALVGRTEAFF.

In DNA form, the CDR3 reads TGCAGTGCAGCTAGAGACAACAATCAGCCCCAGCATTTT. Translating it yields CSAARDNNQPQHF. The chain recombines TRBV20-1 with TRBJ1-5; D not certain. This CDR3 is 13 amino acids long. Germline CDR1 reads DFQATT; CDR2 reads SNEGSKA (reference sequence). The V end lost 6 bases, the J end lost 3 bases, and 12 bases lay between the germline ends.

This clonotype was counted once. This chain uses TRBV27 with TRBJ2-2; D might be TRBD1 (6 bases). CDR1 is MNHEY and CDR2 is SMNVEV in the germline V gene (reference sequence). V was pared by 6 bases and J by 0 bases, with 11 bases between. The CDR3 extends over 15 amino acids. CDR3 DNA sequence: TGTGCCAGCAGGTCGGGACAAGCGAACACCGGGGAGCTGTTTTTT. Translated: CASRSGQANTGELFF.

The chain joins TRBV19 to TRBJ2-2; 7 positions agree with TRBD1. This CDR3 contains 14 residues. Germline V gene sequence: CDR1 LNHDA, CDR2 SQIVND (reference sequence). The V segment lost 5 bases and the J segment 4 bases; nucleotides outside the gene matches: 4. CDR3 protein: CASSPQGFTGELFF. DNA for the CDR3: TGTGCCAGTAGTCCACAGGGGTTCACCGGGGAGCTGTTTTTT. Full variable domain (remainder filled in from reference TRBV19 and TRBJ2-2): DGGITQSPKYLFRKEGQNVTLSCEQNLNHDAMYWYRQDPGQGLRLIYYSQIVNDFQKGDIAEGYSVSREKKESFPLTVTSAQKNPTAFYLCASSPQGFTGELFFGEGSRLTVL.

In its sample, this clonotype was seen many times. This chain joins TRBV28 and TRBJ2-2; 12 positions match TRBD2. V was pared by 7 bases and J by 0 bases, with 3 bases of the junction left unmatched. This CDR3 is 16 amino acids long. Germline values: CDR1 MDHEN, CDR2 SYDVKM. The CDR3 region has the DNA TGTGCCAGCACCCGACTAGCGGGGGCGAACACCGGGGAGCTGTTTTTT. Its protein is CASTRLAGANTGELFF.

The chain uses TRBV5-1 and TRBJ1-1; perhaps TRBD1 as D (6 bases). The germline gives CDR1 SGHRS, CDR2 YFSETQ. Trimming took off 4 bases at V and 1 base at J, with 17 bases between the two ends. The CDR3 sequence is 16 residues long. The CDR3 sequence: CASSRDIRMGNTEAFF. In DNA form, the CDR3 reads TGCGCCAGCAGCAGGGACATCAGGATGGGGAACACTGAAGCTTTCTTT.

This clonotype turned up a few times. V usage is TRBV24-1 and J usage is TRBJ2-3; 7 bases agree with TRBD2. This CDR3 is 16 amino acids long. The ends lost 9 bases at V and 3 bases at J; junction bases unmatched: 14. CDR1 and CDR2 from the germline V gene are KGHDR and SFDVKD. DNA for the CDR3: TGTGCCACCTCAACCCCCCAAGCGGGAACTACAGATACGCAGTATTTT. This sequence encodes CATSTPQAGTTDTQYF.

This clonotype has just a few counts. The genes are TRBV10-3 and TRBJ1-2, with 8 bases fitting TRBD1. V was pared by 7 bases and J by 4 bases, with 2 bases of the junction left unmatched. This CDR3 has 12 amino acids. Per germline, CDR1 ENHRY and CDR2 SYGVKD. The CDR3 DNA is TGTGCCATCAATCAGGGGGCCTATGGCTACACCTTC. This gives the protein CAINQGAYGYTF.

This clonotype was detected a few times. V usage is TRBV7-2 and J usage is TRBJ2-7, with 15 bases that match TRBD2. Looked up from germline, CDR1 is SGHTA and CDR2 is FQGNSA. With 2 bases clipped from V and 5 bases from J, the junction kept 13 bases outside the gene matches. The CDR3 has 19 residues. CDR3 sequence (DNA): TGTGCCAGCAGCTTACTCGGGACCGGGACTAGCGGGAGGAGGAACGAGCAGTACTTC. Its protein product is CASSLLGTGTSGRRNEQYF.